This is a list of T cell receptor beta chains from one sample in a study of T cell responses to AZD1222 COVID-19 vaccine. Produced via immunoSEQ multiplex PCR; TCRdb's table is partial and in-frame only. The sample consists of around 150,000 clones, 75% to 90% of them appearing once. This material consisted of peripheral blood, taken on day 0 of AZD1222 vaccination. These TCRs come from an adult in good health. CDR3s include the opening cysteine and the closing phenylalanine or tryptophan. The order of the fields is J gene, clone size, V gene, D gene, CDR3 protein, CDR3 DNA. The D gene is left open where the match is weak. Some rows have no size entry. The others give once, few or many, or a class for an expanded clone.

J gene: TRBJ1-6
clone size: NA
V gene: TRBV5-4
D gene: NA
CDR3 protein: CASSLKLGDSPLHF
CDR3 DNA: TGTGCCAGCAGCTTGAAATTGGGGGATTCACCCCTCCACTTT

J gene: TRBJ2-1
clone size: NA
V gene: TRBV2
D gene: NA
CDR3 protein: CASRPTKNNEQFF
CDR3 DNA: TGTGCCAGCAGACCCACCAAAAACAATGAGCAGTTCTTC

J gene: TRBJ2-7
clone size: NA
V gene: TRBV28
D gene: TRBD2
CDR3 protein: CASTRGAGGSYEQYF
CDR3 DNA: TGTGCCAGCACCCGGGGGGCGGGGGGCTCCTACGAGCAGTACTTC

J gene: TRBJ1-3
clone size: NA
V gene: TRBV18
D gene: NA
CDR3 protein: CASSGGGTPSSGNTIYF
CDR3 DNA: TGTGCCAGCTCCGGGGGGGGGACCCCAAGCTCTGGAAACACCATATATTTT

J gene: TRBJ1-1
clone size: NA
V gene: TRBV20-1
D gene: TRBD1
CDR3 protein: CSTGAPTEAFF
CDR3 DNA: TGCAGTACAGGGGCGCCCACTGAAGCTTTCTTT

J gene: TRBJ2-2
clone size: once
V gene: TRBV4-1
D gene: TRBD1
CDR3 protein: CASSQPGQFNTGELFF
CDR3 DNA: TGCGCCAGCAGCCAACCGGGACAGTTTAACACCGGGGAGCTGTTTTTT

J gene: TRBJ2-1
clone size: NA
V gene: TRBV15
D gene: NA
CDR3 protein: CATSREYEQFF
CDR3 DNA: TGTGCCACCAGCAGAGAATACGAGCAGTTCTTC

J gene: TRBJ1-6
clone size: NA
V gene: TRBV28
D gene: NA
CDR3 protein: CASSTSGQYNYNSPLHF
CDR3 DNA: TGTGCCAGCAGTACAAGCGGACAGTACAATTATAATTCACCCCTCCACTTT

J gene: TRBJ1-6
clone size: NA
V gene: TRBV4-1
D gene: NA
CDR3 protein: CASSQLQGTGGLNSPLHF
CDR3 DNA: TGCGCCAGCAGCCAGCTACAGGGTACAGGAGGGTTAAATTCACCCCTCCACTTT

J gene: TRBJ2-1
clone size: few
V gene: TRBV3-1/TRBV3-2
D gene: NA
CDR3 protein: CASSHKGWAGSSYEQFF
CDR3 DNA: TGTGCCAGCAGCCATAAAGGGTGGGCAGGTTCTAGCTATGAGCAGTTCTTC

J gene: TRBJ1-2
clone size: NA
V gene: TRBV20-1
D gene: NA
CDR3 protein: CSASITANYGYTF
CDR3 DNA: TGCAGTGCTAGTATAACGGCTAACTATGGCTACACCTTC

J gene: TRBJ1-2
clone size: NA
V gene: TRBV27
D gene: TRBD1
CDR3 protein: CASSPRDRGLYGYTF
CDR3 DNA: TGTGCCAGCAGTCCCAGGGACAGGGGGCTCTATGGCTACACCTTC

J gene: TRBJ1-2
clone size: NA
V gene: TRBV3-1/TRBV3-2
D gene: NA
CDR3 protein: CASSEWGGNDGYTF
CDR3 DNA: TGTGCCAGCAGCGAATGGGGGGGAAATGATGGCTACACCTTC

J gene: TRBJ2-6
clone size: NA
V gene: TRBV3-1/TRBV3-2
D gene: NA
CDR3 protein: CASRGDPGANVLTF
CDR3 DNA: TGTGCCAGCCGAGGGGACCCTGGGGCCAACGTCCTGACTTTC

J gene: TRBJ1-1
clone size: NA
V gene: TRBV7-9
D gene: NA
CDR3 protein: CASSVLYRTEAFF
CDR3 DNA: TGTGCCAGCAGCGTACTCTATAGGACTGAAGCTTTCTTT

J gene: TRBJ1-4
clone size: NA
V gene: TRBV6-6
D gene: NA
CDR3 protein: CASIQQATNEKLFF
CDR3 DNA: TGTGCCAGCATTCAACAGGCAACTAATGAAAAACTGTTTTTT

J gene: TRBJ1-4
clone size: NA
V gene: TRBV19
D gene: TRBD1
CDR3 protein: CASGQGATNEKLFF
CDR3 DNA: TGTGCCAGCGGACAGGGGGCAACTAATGAAAAACTGTTTTTT

J gene: TRBJ2-7
clone size: NA
V gene: TRBV15
D gene: TRBD2
CDR3 protein: CAINKGGSSYEQYF
CDR3 DNA: TGTGCCATAAACAAGGGAGGGAGCTCCTACGAGCAGTACTTC

J gene: TRBJ1-1
clone size: NA
V gene: TRBV30
D gene: NA
CDR3 protein: CAWSVLWSGVKTENTEAFF
CDR3 DNA: TGTGCCTGGAGTGTACTTTGGAGTGGTGTTAAGACAGAGAACACTGAAGCTTTCTTT

J gene: TRBJ1-5
clone size: NA
V gene: TRBV27
D gene: NA
CDR3 protein: CASSRWGESNQPQHF
CDR3 DNA: TGTGCCAGCAGTCGGTGGGGGGAGAGCAATCAGCCCCAGCATTTT

J gene: TRBJ2-5
clone size: NA
V gene: TRBV5-1
D gene: NA
CDR3 protein: CASSWEGVGETQYF
CDR3 DNA: TGCGCCAGCAGCTGGGAAGGGGTAGGAGAGACCCAGTACTTC

J gene: TRBJ1-1
clone size: few
V gene: TRBV7-9
D gene: TRBD1
CDR3 protein: CASSRTGVPEAFF
CDR3 DNA: TGTGCCAGCAGCCGGACAGGGGTGCCTGAAGCTTTCTTT

J gene: TRBJ1-5
clone size: NA
V gene: TRBV28
D gene: NA
CDR3 protein: CASSSGGGGLQPQHF
CDR3 DNA: TGTGCCAGCAGTTCCGGGGGTGGGGGGCTCCAGCCCCAGCATTTT

J gene: TRBJ2-3
clone size: NA
V gene: TRBV10-1
D gene: NA
CDR3 protein: CAGDPGTDTQYF
CDR3 DNA: TGCGCCGGGGACCCGGGCACAGATACGCAGTATTTT

J gene: TRBJ2-5
clone size: NA
V gene: TRBV19
D gene: TRBD1
CDR3 protein: CASTDDNPGGTQYF
CDR3 DNA: TGTGCCAGTACCGATGACAACCCAGGGGGGACCCAGTACTTC

J gene: TRBJ1-2
clone size: NA
V gene: TRBV4-2
D gene: TRBD1
CDR3 protein: CASRKTGTGPDYGYTF
CDR3 DNA: TGTGCCAGCAGAAAAACCGGGACAGGCCCTGACTATGGCTACACCTTC

J gene: TRBJ1-6
clone size: NA
V gene: TRBV9
D gene: NA
CDR3 protein: CASSVPGNSPLHF
CDR3 DNA: TGTGCCAGCAGCGTCCCCGGGAATTCACCCCTCCACTTT

J gene: TRBJ1-6
clone size: NA
V gene: TRBV2
D gene: TRBD1
CDR3 protein: CASRDPGQGNSPLHF
CDR3 DNA: TGTGCCAGCAGGGATCCGGGACAGGGTAACTCACCCCTCCACTTT

J gene: TRBJ2-7
clone size: NA
V gene: TRBV5-1
D gene: NA
CDR3 protein: CASSLYGGGNEQYF
CDR3 DNA: TGCGCCAGCAGCTTGTATGGTGGGGGCAACGAGCAGTACTTC

J gene: TRBJ1-2
clone size: NA
V gene: TRBV6-2/TRBV6-3
D gene: NA
CDR3 protein: CASSYSSRRGFYTF
CDR3 DNA: TGTGCCAGCAGTTACTCGAGCCGTCGAGGGTTCTACACCTTC

J gene: TRBJ2-3
clone size: NA
V gene: TRBV29-1
D gene: NA
CDR3 protein: CSVEDGGRVADTQYF
CDR3 DNA: TGCAGCGTTGAAGACGGGGGCAGGGTCGCAGATACGCAGTATTTT

J gene: TRBJ1-2
clone size: NA
V gene: TRBV7-3
D gene: NA
CDR3 protein: CASSSTGSSGGYTF
CDR3 DNA: TGTGCCAGCAGCTCCACAGGGAGTAGTGGCGGCTACACCTTC

J gene: TRBJ1-6
clone size: NA
V gene: TRBV6-2/TRBV6-3
D gene: NA
CDR3 protein: CASSYPTGRNSPLHF
CDR3 DNA: TGTGCCAGCAGTTACCCTACAGGGCGTAATTCACCCCTCCACTTT

J gene: TRBJ2-2
clone size: NA
V gene: TRBV28
D gene: NA
CDR3 protein: CASSSPGDALNTGELFF
CDR3 DNA: TGTGCCAGCAGTTCTCCAGGGGACGCTCTAAACACCGGGGAGCTGTTTTTT

J gene: TRBJ1-1
clone size: NA
V gene: TRBV19
D gene: TRBD1
CDR3 protein: CASSPPGTGATEAFF
CDR3 DNA: TGTGCCAGTAGTCCTCCAGGGACAGGGGCCACTGAAGCTTTCTTT

J gene: TRBJ1-4
clone size: few
V gene: TRBV4-1
D gene: NA
CDR3 protein: CASSQPQGEKLFF
CDR3 DNA: TGCGCCAGCAGCCAACCTCAGGGTGAAAAACTGTTTTTT

J gene: TRBJ1-1
clone size: NA
V gene: TRBV7-2
D gene: NA
CDR3 protein: CASSRARDTEAFF
CDR3 DNA: TGTGCCAGCAGCCGGGCGCGGGACACTGAAGCTTTCTTT

J gene: TRBJ1-5
clone size: NA
V gene: TRBV7-9
D gene: NA
CDR3 protein: CASSLGEYQPQHF
CDR3 DNA: TGTGCCAGCAGCTTAGGGGAGTATCAGCCCCAGCATTTT

J gene: TRBJ1-3
clone size: NA
V gene: TRBV19
D gene: NA
CDR3 protein: CASSRLTRSGNTIYF
CDR3 DNA: TGTGCCAGTAGTAGATTGACCCGCTCTGGAAACACCATATATTTT

J gene: TRBJ1-5
clone size: NA
V gene: TRBV28
D gene: NA
CDR3 protein: CASSSTAPGAVRAQPQHF
CDR3 DNA: TGTGCCAGCAGTTCTACAGCGCCAGGCGCCGTTCGGGCCCAGCCCCAGCATTTT

J gene: TRBJ2-7
clone size: NA
V gene: TRBV19
D gene: TRBD2
CDR3 protein: CASSRPGLVPYEQYF
CDR3 DNA: TGTGCCAGTAGCCGTCCGGGACTAGTCCCCTACGAGCAGTACTTC

J gene: TRBJ1-2
clone size: NA
V gene: TRBV6-5
D gene: TRBD1
CDR3 protein: CASTTTGGYGYTF
CDR3 DNA: TGTGCCAGCACTACGACAGGGGGCTATGGCTACACCTTC

J gene: TRBJ1-1
clone size: NA
V gene: TRBV27
D gene: NA
CDR3 protein: CASSFDFGAGTEAFF
CDR3 DNA: TGTGCCAGCAGTTTTGATTTCGGGGCGGGCACTGAAGCTTTCTTT

J gene: TRBJ2-2
clone size: few
V gene: TRBV30
D gene: TRBD1
CDR3 protein: CAWSGHRGGELFF
CDR3 DNA: TGTGCCTGGAGTGGCCACAGGGGGGGGGAGCTGTTTTTT

J gene: TRBJ1-1
clone size: NA
V gene: TRBV2
D gene: NA
CDR3 protein: CASSEAITAFGTEAFF
CDR3 DNA: TGTGCCAGCAGTGAAGCGATAACGGCCTTCGGCACTGAAGCTTTCTTT

J gene: TRBJ1-1
clone size: once
V gene: TRBV28
D gene: NA
CDR3 protein: CASSGRSDGDTEAFF
CDR3 DNA: TGTGCCAGCAGTGGACGATCGGACGGGGACACTGAAGCTTTCTTT

J gene: TRBJ1-1
clone size: NA
V gene: TRBV5-1
D gene: NA
CDR3 protein: CASSLGAGIGTEAFF
CDR3 DNA: TGCGCCAGCAGCTTGGGGGCAGGTATCGGCACTGAAGCTTTCTTT

J gene: TRBJ2-3
clone size: NA
V gene: TRBV13
D gene: NA
CDR3 protein: CASSLTGRDSTDTQYF
CDR3 DNA: TGTGCCAGCAGCTTGACAGGGCGGGACAGCACAGATACGCAGTATTTT

J gene: TRBJ2-1
clone size: once
V gene: TRBV28
D gene: NA
CDR3 protein: CASTTGSYNEQFF
CDR3 DNA: TGTGCCAGCACCACAGGTTCCTACAATGAGCAGTTCTTC

J gene: TRBJ1-1
clone size: NA
V gene: TRBV2
D gene: NA
CDR3 protein: CASSVLHTEAEAFF
CDR3 DNA: TGTGCCAGCAGTGTTCTACATACGGAGGCTGAAGCTTTCTTT

J gene: TRBJ1-5
clone size: NA
V gene: TRBV6-5
D gene: TRBD1
CDR3 protein: CASSYSRGGSRQPQHF
CDR3 DNA: TGTGCCAGCAGTTACTCGAGAGGGGGCTCGAGGCAGCCCCAGCATTTT

J gene: TRBJ1-2
clone size: NA
V gene: TRBV11-2
D gene: TRBD1
CDR3 protein: CASSLGQGNGYTF
CDR3 DNA: TGTGCCAGCAGCTTAGGACAGGGGAATGGCTACACCTTC

J gene: TRBJ1-1
clone size: NA
V gene: TRBV15
D gene: NA
CDR3 protein: CATSRDWGDTEAFF
CDR3 DNA: TGTGCCACCAGCAGAGATTGGGGGGATACTGAAGCTTTCTTT

J gene: TRBJ2-2
clone size: NA
V gene: TRBV9
D gene: NA
CDR3 protein: CASSLAGTDLPGELFF
CDR3 DNA: TGTGCCAGCAGCCTCGCGGGGACAGACCTCCCCGGGGAGCTGTTTTTT

J gene: TRBJ2-7
clone size: NA
V gene: TRBV19
D gene: TRBD1
CDR3 protein: CASRQGGQESYEQYF
CDR3 DNA: TGTGCCAGTAGGCAAGGGGGACAGGAGTCCTACGAGCAGTACTTC

J gene: TRBJ2-7
clone size: NA
V gene: TRBV2
D gene: TRBD1
CDR3 protein: CASSRQGTYEQYF
CDR3 DNA: TGTGCCAGCAGCCGACAGGGGACCTACGAGCAGTACTTC

J gene: TRBJ1-6
clone size: NA
V gene: TRBV15
D gene: NA
CDR3 protein: CATSRTVESPLHF
CDR3 DNA: TGTGCCACCAGCAGGACAGTCGAATCACCCCTCCACTTT

J gene: TRBJ2-7
clone size: NA
V gene: TRBV3-1/TRBV3-2
D gene: NA
CDR3 protein: CASSQDWQGRASYEQYF
CDR3 DNA: TGTGCCAGCAGCCAAGATTGGCAGGGGAGGGCATCCTACGAGCAGTACTTC

J gene: TRBJ1-6
clone size: NA
V gene: TRBV6-5
D gene: TRBD1
CDR3 protein: CASEGDRNNSPLHF
CDR3 DNA: TGTGCCAGCGAAGGGGACAGAAATAATTCACCCCTCCACTTT

J gene: TRBJ1-1
clone size: NA
V gene: TRBV5-1
D gene: TRBD1
CDR3 protein: CASSGAGGTNTEAFF
CDR3 DNA: TGCGCCAGCAGTGGGGCAGGGGGCACAAACACTGAAGCTTTCTTT